This entry lists 13 T cell receptor beta chains sequenced from one sample in a study of early T cells in non-severe SARS-CoV-2 infection (dated by TCRdb to the early 2020s). The library was prepared using 5' RACE. Sequencing was performed on a NextSeq 500. The public reads were reanalyzed by TCRdb: fastp trimming at Q25, MiXCR alignment, in-frame beta chains only. Each entry merges the rows of one CDR3 protein and shows their most common DNA and genes. This sample has roughly 23,000 distinct CDR3 sequences in its table, and approximately 5.8% of those were observed once. The biggest ten clones account for around 13% of the sample. The source was whole blood, collected at baseline. All receptors come from an adult who was a healthcare worker with PCR-confirmed SARS-CoV-2 infection or an uninfected control (not recorded which).

The genes are TRBV20-1 and TRBJ2-2; D possibly corresponds to TRBD2 (6 bases). CDR3 length equals 16 residues. The V and J ends lost 3 bases and 5 bases respectively, with 19 bases between them. Germline V gene data show CDR1 as DFQATT and CDR2 as SNEGSKA (reference sequence). CDR3 loop: CSARGPRSGLTGELFF. CDR3 coding DNA: TGCAGTGCTAGGGGTCCAAGGAGCGGGCTAACCGGGGAGCTGTTTTTT.

The rearrangement uses TRBV6-5 and TRBJ1-1; 12 nucleotides agree with TRBD1. Germline CDR1 MNHEY, CDR2 SVGAGI. The V gene end was trimmed by 3 bases and the J gene end by 1 base; junction bases not matched to a gene: 3. The CDR3 has 16 amino acids. The CDR3 region is CASSYGTGGRNTEAFF. The CDR3 nucleotides read TGTGCCAGCAGTTATGGGACAGGGGGCCGGAACACTGAAGCTTTCTTT.

This chain connects TRBV5-6 to TRBJ2-7; D is uncertain. Germline V gives CDR1 SGHDT, CDR2 YYEEEE. This CDR3 has 16 residues. With 2 bases removed from V and 4 bases from J, the gap between germline ends came to 19 bases. The CDR3 reads CASSFRSAGSLYEQYF. The CDR3 nucleotides are TGTGCCAGCAGCTTTAGGTCGGCCGGGTCCCTATACGAGCAGTACTTC.

This clonotype came up many times. The V call is TRBV18, the J call TRBJ2-6; 9 positions agree with TRBD1. Germline CDR1 and CDR2: KGHSH and LQKENI. The CDR3 consists of 19 residues. V trimming: 2 bases; J trimming: 1 base; junction bases outside the gene matches: 9. The CDR3 protein is CASSPGSGTGSSGANVLTF. CDR3 in DNA: TGTGCCAGCTCACCAGGTTCCGGGACAGGGTCTTCTGGGGCCAACGTCCTGACTTTC.

This clonotype was recorded at least ten times. The genes are TRBV4-2 and TRBJ1-4; perhaps TRBD1 as D (6 bases). Trimming stripped 3 bases from V and 8 bases from J, with 13 bases between. This CDR3 region has 14 residues. CDR1 and CDR2 (germline): LGHNA, YNFKEQ. In nucleotides, the CDR3 is TGTGCCAGCAGCCACAACAGGGTTGGGGAAAAACTGTTTTTT. It yields the protein CASSHNRVGEKLFF.

This clonotype was detected a few times. The chain links TRBV7-9 to TRBJ1-1; a weak D match, TRBD1 (6 bases). Germline CDR1 SEHNR, CDR2 FQNEAQ (reference sequence). Trimming pared 5 bases from V and 4 bases from J, leaving 14 bases between. The CDR3 extends over 14 amino acids. The CDR3 spells CASSARGQGTEAFF. Here the CDR3 DNA reads TGTGCCAGCAGCGCGCGGGGGCAGGGCACTGAAGCTTTCTTT.

In this sample, this clonotype turned up a few times. CDR3 loop: CASSQGLTGLYGYTF. Here the CDR3 DNA reads TGTGCCAGCAGCCAAGGCCTCACAGGGCTCTATGGCTACACCTTC. The rearrangement joins TRBV3-2 to TRBJ1-2; the table's D call TRBD1 went unverified against the DNA. TRBV3-2 is marked as a pseudogene. CDR3 length: 15 amino acids.

This clonotype was seen repeatedly, ten times or more. The rearrangement uses TRBV7-9 and TRBJ2-3; the D gene is possibly TRBD2 (6 bases). This CDR3 is 15 amino acids long. Deletions cut 0 bases from V and 6 bases from J, with 13 bases between. Germline CDR1 reads SEHNR; CDR2 reads FQNEAQ (reference sequence). The CDR3 protein is CASSLATGEPDTQYF. Written as DNA, the CDR3 is TGTGCCAGCAGCTTAGCCACGGGGGAGCCGGATACGCAGTATTTT.

This clonotype came up once. A clone one base away is much larger, so this may be a read error. This sequence joins TRBV3-1 and TRBJ1-2, with a tentative D call TRBD1 (6 bases). Germline V CDR1 and CDR2: LGHDT, YNNKEL (reference sequence). This CDR3 spans 14 amino acids. The CDR3 loop is CANSRETGNYGYTF. The CDR3 DNA reads as TGTGCCAACAGCCGCGAGACAGGAAACTATGGCTACACCTTC.

The V gene is TRBV10-3, the J gene TRBJ2-3; no definite D call. CDR1 and CDR2 (germline): ENHRY, SYGVKD. The CDR3 contains 12 residues. Trimming shortened V by 3 bases and J by 4 bases, and 5 bases separated the two germline ends. The CDR3 is CAISEPADTQYF. In DNA, the CDR3 is TGTGCCATCAGTGAACCGGCAGATACGCAGTATTTT.

This clonotype was counted many times. The genes are TRBV10-3 and TRBJ1-1, with a possible D match to TRBD1 (5 bases). V lost 3 bases, J lost 6 bases, and 8 bases lay in between. Per germline, CDR1 ENHRY and CDR2 SYGVKD. The CDR3 is 12 residues long. CDR3 DNA: TGTGCCATCAGTGACAGGGACGCTGAAGCTTTCTTT. Its translation: CAISDRDAEAFF.

This clonotype is labeled as medium-sized. CDR3 DNA sequence: TGCGCCAGCAGCCAGATGAGCACCACTGAAGCTTTCTTT. It codes for CASSQMSTTEAFF. This chain connects TRBV4-3 to TRBJ1-1; D is ambiguous. The CDR3 consists of 13 residues. V was clipped by 3 bases and J by 4 bases, with 9 bases between them. Germline V gene data show CDR1 as LGHNA and CDR2 as YSLEER.

This clonotype showed up many times. J is TRBJ1-2 and V is TRBV7-6; 10 bases are a match to TRBD1. The ends lost 4 bases at V and 7 bases at J; junction bases unmatched: 9. This CDR3 is 15 amino acids long. The V gene's germline CDR1 is SGHVS and CDR2 FNYEAQ. CDR3 in DNA: TGTGCCAGCAGCTACGACAGGGGGCGCTGGGGTGGCTACACCTTC. This sequence encodes CASSYDRGRWGGYTF.